Following are 25 T cell receptor beta chains from one sample sequenced in a study of cytomegalovirus exposure and HLA in healthy donors. The study ran its PCR with 60 Vbeta and 13 Jbeta primers. Assay used: immunoSEQ multiplex PCR; TCRdb lists only in-frame clones, some missing. The table records 100,000 or so clones, about 83% of them present only once. Sequencing used PBMCs. These TCRs come from a female donor in good health and CMV-seropositive.

This clone appeared once. The chain carries TRBV4-2 and TRBJ2-7, with TRBD1 matching 10 bases. From germline, CDR1 is LGHNA and CDR2 YNFKEQ. J gave up 4 bases and V 4 bases, and 7 bases lay outside the gene matches. This CDR3 has 15 amino acids. In DNA form, the CDR3 reads TGTGCCAGCAGCCTCGGGGGACAGGGGACGTACGAGCAGTACTTC. Protein sequence: CASSLGGQGTYEQYF.

V gene TRBV7-9 combines with J gene TRBJ1-2; D is unresolved. The V end lost 4 bases, the J end lost 4 bases, and 10 bases lay between the germline ends. This CDR3 contains 13 residues. Germline CDR1 reads SEHNR; CDR2 reads FQNEAQ (reference sequence). CDR3 region: CASSSSDSYGYTF. In DNA, the CDR3 is TGTGCCAGCAGCTCCAGCGATAGCTATGGCTACACCTTC. The full variable domain, completed using reference TRBV7-9 and TRBJ1-2, is DTGVSQNPRHKITKRGQNVTFRCDPISEHNRLYWYRQTLGQGPEFLTYFQNEAQLEKSRLLSDRFSAERPKGSFSTLEIQRTEQGDSAMYLCASSSSDSYGYTFGSGTRLTVV.

CDR3 sequence: CASSVGGLADSYEQYF. CDR3 DNA: TGTGCCAGCAGCGTAGGGGGACTAGCTGACTCCTACGAGCAGTACTTC. The rearrangement joins TRBV9 to TRBJ2-7, with TRBD2 matching 9 bases. V lost 0 bases to trimming and J lost 0 bases; unmatched junction nucleotides: 4. The CDR3 consists of 16 residues. Germline CDR1 is SGDLS and CDR2 is YYNGEE.

This clone has just one count. The chain uses TRBV2 and TRBJ2-5; 12 bases map to TRBD2. J was trimmed by 1 base and V by 5 bases; bases with no gene match: 8. Germline CDR1 reads SNHLY; CDR2 reads FYNNEI. CDR3 length: 17 amino acids. CDR3 coding DNA: TGTGCCAGCAGTTACCAAGGACTAGCGGGGAGCCAAGAGACCCAGTACTTC. It codes for CASSYQGLAGSQETQYF.

This clone was counted between two and nine times. The chain is built from TRBV11-2 and TRBJ2-5, with D perhaps TRBD1 (6 bases). Germline CDR1 SGHAT, CDR2 FQNNGV. V was shortened by 1 base and J by 4 bases, with 13 bases between the two germline ends. This CDR3 is 15 amino acids long. The CDR3 sequence is CASSLAGTPLETQYF. In DNA form, the CDR3 reads TGTGCCAGCAGCTTAGCCGGGACACCCCTAGAGACCCAGTACTTC.

The rearrangement joins TRBV6-1 to TRBJ1-5; D might be TRBD1 (6 bases). V lost 1 base to trimming and J lost 7 bases, with 11 bases between them. The CDR3 runs to 14 residues. Germline CDR1 MNHNS, CDR2 SASEGT. DNA for the CDR3: TGTGCCAGCAGTGAAGGGGGGCTTGGACAGCCCCAGCATTTT. It encodes CASSEGGLGQPQHF.

This clone was recorded a few times. The rearrangement links TRBV20-1 to TRBJ1-2; D is perhaps TRBD1 (5 bases). Germline values: CDR1 DFQATT, CDR2 SNEGSKA (reference sequence). This CDR3 comprises 11 residues. Trimming stripped 5 bases from V and 6 bases from J, with 10 bases between. The CDR3 DNA is TGCAGTGCTGGCGGGGGGAATGGCTACACCTTC. The encoded protein is CSAGGGNGYTF.

V gene TRBV2 combines with J gene TRBJ2-7; D ambiguous. There are 14 residues in the CDR3. Per the germline V gene, CDR1 is SNHLY and CDR2 is FYNNEI. V lost 3 bases and J 2 bases, leaving 11 bases between the germline ends. The DNA of the CDR3 is TGTGCCAGCAGTGACCTTAGCACCACCTACGAGCAGTACTTC. It codes for CASSDLSTTYEQYF.

The chain joins TRBV11-2 to TRBJ2-6; 8 bases are shared with TRBD2. The CDR3 has 19 amino acids. The germline gives CDR1 SGHAT, CDR2 FQNNGV. Trimming removed 3 bases from V and 1 base from J; junction bases left unmatched: 11. CDR3 region: CASSLELAGWISGANVLTF. The CDR3, as DNA: TGTGCCAGCAGCTTGGAATTAGCGGGGTGGATTTCTGGGGCCAACGTCCTGACTTTC.

This chain uses TRBV6-5 with TRBJ1-1, with D maybe TRBD1 (6 bases). The CDR3 contains 14 residues. With 5 bases removed from V and 11 bases from J, the gap between germline ends came to 21 bases. Germline V gene data show CDR1 as MNHEY and CDR2 as SVGAGI. DNA for the CDR3: TGTGCCAGCAGTGCTGACGGGGGGCGGCGGTTGGCTTTCTTT. Translation: CASSADGGRRLAFF.

With respect to this clone: Other DNA sequences in the sample encode the same CDR3. V usage is TRBV9 and J usage is TRBJ2-5, with 9 positions matching TRBD2. Germline CDR1 SGDLS, CDR2 YYNGEE. Trimming at V came to 4 bases and at J to 5 bases, leaving 9 bases not matched to a gene. This CDR3 region has 15 residues. CDR3 in DNA: TGTGCCAGCAGCATACGCGGGGGGGACGTGGAGACCCAGTACTTC. It codes for CASSIRGGDVETQYF.

The chain has TRBV9 and TRBJ2-1; D may be TRBD1 (6 bases). CDR1 SGDLS and CDR2 YYNGEE come from the germline V gene. The V gene lost 2 bases and the J gene lost 5 bases, with 11 bases spanning the gap. The CDR3 sequence is 14 residues long. CDR3 coding DNA: TGTGCCAGCAGCGTGAGACAGGTGGACAATGAGCAGTTCTTC. Translated: CASSVRQVDNEQFF.

The chain joins TRBV28 to TRBJ2-7; the D gene is possibly TRBD2 (7 bases). CDR1 is MDHEN, CDR2 SYDVKM, per germline. The V end lost 1 base, the J end lost 9 bases, and 25 bases lay between the germline ends. The CDR3 is 17 residues long. CDR3: CASSLYSGGGRGAGQYF. In DNA, the CDR3 is TGTGCCAGCAGTTTATATTCGGGAGGAGGAAGGGGGGCGGGGCAGTACTTC.

This rearrangement joins TRBV5-1 to TRBJ2-5; the D gene is possibly TRBD1 (8 bases). CDR1 is SGHRS and CDR2 is YFSETQ in the germline V gene. Trimming removed 2 bases at V and 4 bases at J, with 15 bases between. This CDR3 comprises 15 residues. The CDR3 sequence is CASSLSTGGGETQYF. DNA for the CDR3: TGCGCCAGCAGCTTATCAACAGGGGGGGGAGAGACCCAGTACTTC. Together with reference TRBV5-1 and TRBJ2-5, the CDR3 gives the full variable domain: KAGVTQTPRYLIKTRGQQVTLSCSPISGHRSVSWYQQTPGQGLQFLFEYFSETQRNKGNFPGRFSGRQFSNSRSEMNVSTLELGDSALYLCASSLSTGGGETQYFGPGTRLLVL.

This clone was counted only a few times. The gene calls are TRBV6-5 and TRBJ1-2, with TRBD1 identical over 7 bases. Trimming at V came to 6 bases and at J to 1 base, leaving 5 bases not matched to a gene. The CDR3 is 14 amino acids. Germline V CDR1 and CDR2: MNHEY, SVGAGI. In DNA, the CDR3 is TGTGCCAGCAGGGGACAGTACCTTAACTATGGCTACACCTTC. This sequence encodes CASRGQYLNYGYTF.

The gene calls are TRBV6-1 and TRBJ1-1; TRBD1 aligns across 7 bases. CDR1 is MNHNS and CDR2 is SASEGT in the germline V gene. The CDR3 has 14 amino acids. Germline trimming cut 6 bases from V and 4 bases from J; bases unmatched to any gene: 8. The CDR3 sequence: CASREQGMGTEAFF. The CDR3 DNA reads TGTGCCAGCAGAGAACAGGGGATGGGCACTGAAGCTTTCTTT.

V and J are TRBV6-1 and TRBJ1-5; D not certain. With 3 bases removed from V and 7 bases from J, the gap between germline ends came to 10 bases. This CDR3 has 13 residues. Germline V lookup: CDR1 MNHNS, CDR2 SASEGT. CDR3 in amino acids: CASSDTLEQPQHF. The CDR3 nucleotides read TGTGCCAGCAGTGATACCCTAGAACAGCCCCAGCATTTT.

The V and J genes are TRBV7-9 and TRBJ1-1; 8 positions match TRBD1. This CDR3 has 15 residues. V shed 1 base and J 1 base; nucleotides not matched to a gene: 2. The germline V gene encodes CDR1 SEHNR and CDR2 FQNEAQ (reference sequence). The CDR3 loop reads CASSLGGQGNTEAFF. DNA of the CDR3: TGTGCCAGCAGCTTAGGCGGACAGGGGAACACTGAAGCTTTCTTT.

This clone was observed a handful of times. The CDR3 nucleotides are TGTGCCAGCACTATTCTAGGTAGGGGGCTGAGCACAGATACGCAGTATTTT. Amino acids: CASTILGRGLSTDTQYF. The rearrangement links TRBV27 to TRBJ2-3, with TRBD1 identical over 7 bases. Trimming took 7 bases from V and 0 from J; bases not matched to a gene: 13. The CDR3 extends over 17 amino acids. Germline values: CDR1 MNHEY, CDR2 SMNVEV (reference sequence).

The rearrangement uses TRBV27 and TRBJ1-4; 7 nucleotides match TRBD1. Germline trimming cut 6 bases from V and 6 bases from J; bases unmatched to any gene: 7. There are 14 residues in the CDR3. In germline, CDR1 is MNHEY, CDR2 SMNVEV (reference sequence). CDR3 nucleotide sequence: TGTGCCAGCAGGAGGACAGGCGGCGATGAAAAACTGTTTTTT. Its protein product is CASRRTGGDEKLFF. The whole variable domain, remainder taken from reference TRBV27 and TRBJ1-4, is EAQVTQNPRYLITVTGKKLTVTCSQNMNHEYMSWYRQDPGLGLRQIYYSMNVEVTDKGDVPEGYKVSRKEKRNFPLILESPSPNQTSLYFCASRRTGGDEKLFFGSGTQLSVL.

This sequence joins TRBV7-9 and TRBJ2-1; TRBD2 aligns across 9 bases. Losses at the gene ends were 4 bases for V and 9 bases for J; bases not matched to a gene: 7. Germline V gene sequence: CDR1 SEHNR, CDR2 FQNEAQ (reference sequence). The CDR3 has 14 residues. The DNA of the CDR3 is TGTGCCAGCAGCTGGGGACTAGCAATTCGTGAGCAGTTCTTC. Its translation: CASSWGLAIREQFF.

The chain is built from TRBV27 and TRBJ1-2; TRBD1 matches at 10 bases. V was pared by 3 bases and J by 4 bases, with 2 bases of the junction left unmatched. The CDR3 has 14 residues. CDR1 and CDR2 (germline): MNHEY, SMNVEV (reference sequence). CDR3 in amino acids: CASSFRDRGYGYTF. Here the CDR3 DNA reads TGTGCCAGCAGTTTCCGGGACAGGGGCTATGGCTACACCTTC.

The chain joins TRBV15 to TRBJ2-7; D is perhaps TRBD1 (6 bases). Trimming took off 3 bases at V and 6 bases at J, with 18 bases between the two ends. This CDR3 contains 15 residues. Germline lookup yields CDR1 LNHNV and CDR2 YYDKDF (reference sequence). The chain's CDR3 is CATSSGVWAGAEQYF. CDR3 nucleotide sequence: TGTGCCACCAGCAGCGGGGTCTGGGCAGGGGCCGAGCAGTACTTC.

The V and J genes are TRBV7-9 and TRBJ1-2; D may be TRBD1 (5 bases). V lost 4 bases to trimming and J lost 0 bases, with 12 bases between them. Germline V gives CDR1 SEHNR, CDR2 FQNEAQ (reference sequence). This CDR3 has 15 amino acids. The CDR3 is CASSSPGLANYGYTF. CDR3 sequence (DNA): TGTGCCAGCAGCTCCCCAGGGTTAGCTAACTATGGCTACACCTTC.

This chain uses TRBV28 with TRBJ1-1, with 7 bases fitting TRBD1. V was clipped by 7 bases and J by 3 bases; unmatched bases: 8. The CDR3 extends over 14 amino acids. Germline loops: CDR1 MDHEN, CDR2 SYDVKM. CDR3 residues: CASNPSGGYTEAFF. In nucleotides, the CDR3 is TGTGCCAGCAACCCATCAGGGGGATACACTGAAGCTTTCTTT.